A single sample gave rise to the 5 T cell receptor beta chains below, sequenced in a study of T cell repertoires in cytomegalovirus infection. TCRdb ran MiXCR on the reads and lists one entry per CDR3 protein. The sample consists of around 55,000 distinct CDR3 sequences, over 15% of them appearing once. Their cognate antigens are unknown. The specimen was CD8+ T cells from cultured PBMCs, collected from culture after CMV antigen stimulation. All receptors come from a human donor in good health (CMV status not recorded). Some clones in this sample may be carry-over from other donors' samples.

J is TRBJ1-1 and V is TRBV13; 7 bases line up with TRBD1. V shed 3 bases, J shed 2 bases, and the junction held 9 bases outside the gene matches. Looked up from germline, CDR1 is PRHDT and CDR2 is FYEKMQ (reference sequence). This CDR3 is built from 16 residues. DNA of the CDR3: TGTGCCAGCAGCTTCTGGGGTACAGGGGACAACACTGAAGCTTTCTTT. It encodes CASSFWGTGDNTEAFF.

The CDR3 here is CASSRGGAWHEQYF. The CDR3 DNA reads TGTGCCAGCAGCCGCGGCGGAGCCTGGCACGAGCAGTACTTC. The chain employs TRBV9 and TRBJ2-7; D is undetermined. The CDR3 is 14 amino acids. Between the trimmed V and J ends, which lost 4 bases and 5 bases, there was a span of 16 bases. The V gene's germline CDR1 is SGDLS and CDR2 YYNGEE.

The chain couples TRBV7-2 to TRBJ2-4; D gene unclear. Germline CDR1 SGHTA, CDR2 FQGNSA. Trimming removed 4 bases from V and 0 bases from J, with 22 bases in between. The CDR3 spans 19 residues. The DNA for the CDR3 is TGTGCCAGCAGCTCCCCTCGGATTATCCCGGGCCCAGCCAAAAACATTCAGTACTTC. Residues: CASSSPRIIPGPAKNIQYF.

The chain combines TRBV7-6 with TRBJ2-7; D is ambiguous. The germline V gene has CDR1 SGHVS and CDR2 FNYEAQ. This CDR3 region has 14 residues. Between the trimmed V and J ends, which lost 5 bases and 5 bases, there was a span of 16 bases. The CDR3 DNA sequence: TGTGCCAGCAGCACCGGACCGCTTGGTGACGAGCAGTACTTC. This codes for CASSTGPLGDEQYF.

This clonotype was observed a handful of times. The chain combines TRBV7-2 with TRBJ1-5; the D gene is possibly TRBD1 (6 bases). The V gene's germline CDR1 is SGHTA and CDR2 FQGNSA. Trimming took off 2 bases at V and 4 bases at J, with 12 bases between the two ends. The CDR3 covers 15 residues. The CDR3 is CASSLQGGGNQPQHF. The CDR3 nucleotides are TGTGCCAGCAGCTTACAAGGAGGGGGTAATCAGCCCCAGCATTTT.